The 11 T cell receptor beta chains given below trace back to one sample, sequenced in a study of cytomegalovirus exposure and HLA in healthy donors (dated by TCRdb to between 2016 and 2019). Preparation of the library involved the immunoSEQ multiplex PCR assay. Not all clones reach the TCRdb copy of this immuneACCESS table, which keeps in-frame sequences only. Checked studies attribute under half of the gap to unresolved V genes and leave the rest unexplained. For this sample there are tens of thousands of clones; about 89% appear just once. The top ten hold about 1.5% of the sample. The source material was PBMCs. These receptors all come from a young woman in good health and CMV-seronegative.

CDR3 sequence: CSVPGTAGNTIYF. The CDR3 DNA is TGCAGCGTTCCCGGGACAGCGGGAAACACCATATATTTT. The chain couples TRBV29-1 to TRBJ1-3; 7 bases match TRBD1. CDR3 size: 13 residues. Germline values: CDR1 SQVTM, CDR2 ANQGSEA. The junction had 5 bases not matched to a gene; V was cut back by 5 bases and J by 4 bases.

V usage is TRBV9 and J usage is TRBJ2-1; tentatively, D is TRBD2 (6 bases). The germline V gene encodes CDR1 SGDLS and CDR2 YYNGEE. There are 12 residues in the CDR3. With 0 bases removed from V and 10 bases from J, the gap between germline ends came to 8 bases. As DNA, the CDR3 is TGTGCCAGCAGCGTAGCGGGAGCCGAGCAGTTCTTC. Translation: CASSVAGAEQFF.

The rearrangement uses TRBV5-5 and TRBJ2-7; 8 bases are a match to TRBD2. Germline lookup yields CDR1 SGHKS and CDR2 YYEKEE (reference sequence). V was clipped by 4 bases and J by 2 bases; unmatched bases: 11. There are 16 residues in the CDR3. CDR3 loop: CASSGDRTSRTYEQYF. CDR3 bases: TGTGCCAGCAGCGGGGACCGGACTAGCAGGACCTACGAGCAGTACTTC. Full variable domain (missing parts from reference TRBV5-5 and TRBJ2-7): DAGVTQSPTHLIKTRGQQVTLRCSPISGHKSVSWYQQVLGQGPQFIFQYYEKEERGRGNFPDRFSARQFPNYSSELNVNALLLGDSALYLCASSGDRTSRTYEQYFGPGTRLTVT.

In its sample, this clone was seen once. CDR3 loop: CASRNRLAGVPSYNEQFF. The CDR3 coding sequence is TGTGCCAGCAGGAATAGACTAGCGGGAGTGCCCTCCTACAATGAGCAGTTCTTC. The chain carries TRBV27 and TRBJ2-1; 12 nucleotides match TRBD2. The CDR3 length is 18 residues. The V gene end was trimmed by 6 bases and the J gene end by 0 bases; junction bases not matched to a gene: 9. Per the germline V gene, CDR1 is MNHEY and CDR2 is SMNVEV (reference sequence).

This sequence joins TRBV13 and TRBJ2-7, with D uncertain. Germline-derived CDR1 and CDR2 are PRHDT and FYEKMQ (reference sequence). The CDR3 totals 13 residues. V was pared by 4 bases and J by 0 bases, with 7 bases between. CDR3 sequence: CASSSRNSYEQYF. The CDR3 nucleotides read TGTGCCAGCAGCTCGAGAAACTCCTACGAGCAGTACTTC.

This clone came up a few times. The CDR3: CASRLAGNTGELFF. The CDR3 DNA sequence: TGTGCCAGCAGACTAGCGGGGAACACCGGGGAGCTGTTTTTT. The V and J genes are TRBV28 and TRBJ2-2, with 9 bases that match TRBD2. The CDR3 runs 14 residues. Per germline, CDR1 MDHEN and CDR2 SYDVKM. Germline trimming cut 6 bases from V and 1 base from J; bases unmatched to any gene: 0.

The gene calls are TRBV10-3 and TRBJ1-1, with TRBD1 matching over 8 bases. Germline V gives CDR1 ENHRY, CDR2 SYGVKD. This CDR3 region has 15 residues. Germline trimming cut 2 bases from V and 3 bases from J; bases unmatched to any gene: 5. The CDR3 DNA reads TGTGCCATCAGTGAGATGACAGGGGCGGACACTGAAGCTTTCTTT. It specifies CAISEMTGADTEAFF.

This clone has a handful of counts. The chain joins TRBV7-2 to TRBJ2-7, with D perhaps matching TRBD2 (5 bases). CDR1 is SGHTA and CDR2 is FQGNSA in the germline V gene. V was clipped by 3 bases and J by 1 base, with 10 bases between them. CDR3 size: 14 residues. CDR3 loop: CASSFSAGSYEQYF. DNA of the CDR3: TGTGCCAGCAGCTTCTCGGCGGGTTCCTACGAGCAGTACTTC.

CDR3: CASSHRQGGYNEQFF. CDR3 bases: TGCGCCAGCAGCCACCGACAGGGAGGTTACAATGAGCAGTTCTTC. The V and J genes are TRBV4-3 and TRBJ2-1, with D possibly being TRBD1 (7 bases). The CDR3 has 15 residues. V dropped 3 bases and J dropped 4 bases, with 13 bases sitting between them. Germline CDR1 is LGHNA and CDR2 is YSLEER.

This chain joins TRBV27 and TRBJ1-2, with D possibly matching TRBD1 (5 bases). CDR1 and CDR2 from the germline V gene are MNHEY and SMNVEV (reference sequence). The CDR3 consists of 14 residues. V lost 4 bases and J lost 3, with 12 bases in between. The CDR3 nucleotides read TGTGCCAGCAGTTATCAGGGTCAAGACTATGGCTACACCTTC. Translation gives CASSYQGQDYGYTF.

This rearrangement joins TRBV27 to TRBJ1-2; D might be TRBD1 (5 bases). The CDR3 length is 14 residues. V dropped 10 bases and J dropped 4 bases, with 19 bases sitting between them. Germline lookup yields CDR1 MNHEY and CDR2 SMNVEV (reference sequence). CDR3 in amino acids: CATNPQGGGYGYTF. The CDR3 DNA reads as TGTGCCACCAATCCTCAGGGAGGCGGCTATGGCTACACCTTC.